This is a list of T cell receptor beta chains from one sample in a study of glioma-infiltrating T cells. TCRdb re-called the multiplex PCR reads with MiXCR, one entry per CDR3 protein. The table lists some 85,000 distinct CDR3 sequences, about 23% of them singletons. The sequenced material came from glioma tissue, nonneoplastic brain tissue, or PBMCs (not recorded which). Receptor source: a human donor with low-grade glioma or glioblastoma, undergoing nonglioma brain surgery, or in good health (not recorded which). CDR3s include the opening cysteine and the closing phenylalanine or tryptophan. The D gene is left open where the match is weak. Only part of the rows carry a size: once, few, many, or a class if the clone is expanded.

D gene,CDR3 length,J gene,clone size,V gene,CDR3 DNA,CDR3 protein
NA,15,TRBJ1-3,NA,TRBV10-3,TGTGCCATCAGTGGTGACCGGTACTCTGGAAACACCATATATTTT,CAISGDRYSGNTIYF
TRBD2,16,TRBJ2-7,NA,TRBV11-1,TGTGCCAGCAGCTTAGCCGCGACTAGCGGGGTCTACGAGCAGTACTTC,CASSLAATSGVYEQYF
NA,16,TRBJ2-7,NA,TRBV7-6,TGTGCCAGCAGCTTAGCCCCCACAGGGAATGCCTACGAGCAGTACTTC,CASSLAPTGNAYEQYF
TRBD1,13,TRBJ1-6,many,TRBV2,TGTGCCAGCACAGGGACAGAACTATCACCCCTCCACTTT,CASTGTELSPLHF
TRBD2,14,TRBJ2-7,NA,TRBV11-2,TGTGCCAGCAGCTTAGGAGCGGGAGCTAACGAGCAGTACTTC,CASSLGAGANEQYF
TRBD2,15,TRBJ2-3,NA,TRBV12-3/TRBV12-4,TGTGCCACCCAGTATCAGCGGGGGGTGGCAGATACGCAGTATTTT,CATQYQRGVADTQYF
NA,15,TRBJ2-1,few,TRBV7-9,TGTGCCAGCAGCTTAGTCAGTGTGGCGGGCAATGAGCAGTTCTTC,CASSLVSVAGNEQFF
NA,15,TRBJ1-1,many,TRBV6-1,TGTGCCAGCAGGGGGAGCGGGGCAGGTGAAATCCAAGCTTTCTTT,CASRGSGAGEIQAFF
TRBD2,16,TRBJ2-3,many,TRBV7-2,TGTGCCGCCTCGGGACTAGCGGGAGGCCGCACAGATACGCAGTATTTT,CAASGLAGGRTDTQYF
TRBD1,13,TRBJ2-1,many,TRBV7-8,TGTGCCAGCAGTACGGACAGGGACAATGAGCAGTTCTTC,CASSTDRDNEQFF
TRBD1,17,TRBJ1-1,few,TRBV13,TGTGCCAGCAGCTTATCAGAGGGGGCCCGCGAGATTGCTGAAGCTTTCTTT,CASSLSEGAREIAEAFF
NA,15,TRBJ2-5,NA,TRBV27,TGTGCCAGCAACGCCTGGACCGGGGCCCAAGAGACCCAGTACTTC,CASNAWTGAQETQYF
NA,13,TRBJ1-2,few,TRBV29-1,TGCAGCGTTTCAGGCAGGACAAACTATGGCTACACCTTC,CSVSGRTNYGYTF
NA,14,TRBJ2-3,many,TRBV7-6,TGTGCCAGCAGCTTAGATATAGGGCGATATACGCAGTATTTT,CASSLDIGRYTQYF
NA,12,TRBJ1-1,NA,TRBV27,TGTGCCAGCAGACAGATTGACCCTGAAGCTTTCTTT,CASRQIDPEAFF
NA,13,TRBJ2-1,many,TRBV6-1,TGTGCCAGCGCTGCGATCCCATACAATGAGCAGTTCTTC,CASAAIPYNEQFF
TRBD2,14,TRBJ2-7,few,TRBV19,TGTGCCAGTAGAAGGACTAGCGGGACCTACGAGCAGTACTTC,CASRRTSGTYEQYF
NA,13,TRBJ2-5,many,TRBV20-1,TGCAGTGCTAGTAGGGGGAACCAAGAGACCCAGTACTTC,CSASRGNQETQYF
TRBD2,16,TRBJ2-7,many,TRBV6-6,TGTGCCAGCAGTTACTCGTTAGGGCGGGAGGGCTACGAGCAGTACTTC,CASSYSLGREGYEQYF
TRBD2,14,TRBJ2-5,many,TRBV20-1,TGCAGTGCTAGGGCGCGGGGGGGTCGGGAGACCCAGTACTTC,CSARARGGRETQYF
TRBD1,18,TRBJ2-5,many,TRBV7-2,TGTGCCAGCAGCATATCCGGGACAGGAGGGCTCCTGCAAGAGACCCAGTACTTC,CASSISGTGGLLQETQYF
TRBD1,15,TRBJ1-2,many,TRBV27,TGTGCCAGCAGTTCCGCCTCGACAGGGATCCATGGCTACACCTTC,CASSSASTGIHGYTF
TRBD1,16,TRBJ1-1,many,TRBV10-2,TGCGCCAGCAGATCCGGGACAGGGGGCGCGTACACTGAAGCTTTCTTT,CASRSGTGGAYTEAFF
NA,16,TRBJ2-3,medium-sized,TRBV25-1,TGTGCCAGCAGTGAATGGGGTGGGGGGCGGACAGATACGCAGTATTTT,CASSEWGGGRTDTQYF
NA,15,TRBJ1-6,many,TRBV3-1,TGTGCCAGCAGCCAAGTGTCAGGGAAACAGTCACCCCTCCACTTT,CASSQVSGKQSPLHF
TRBD1,16,TRBJ2-7,NA,TRBV5-1,TGCGCCAGCAGCTTGGGGGGACAGGGCGACCTCTACGAGCAGTACTTC,CASSLGGQGDLYEQYF
NA,14,TRBJ1-4,many,TRBV7-6,TGTGCCAGCAGCTTGTCAGGGATTAATGAAAAACTGTTTTTT,CASSLSGINEKLFF
TRBD2,15,TRBJ2-1,many,TRBV6-6,TGTGCCAGCAGTTACTCGGGAGGGGCGCTTTCTGAGCAGTTCTTC,CASSYSGGALSEQFF
NA,16,TRBJ1-2,many,TRBV7-8,TGTGCCAGCAGCTCCCTCCTGGAAGGGGACCACTATGGCTACACCTTC,CASSSLLEGDHYGYTF